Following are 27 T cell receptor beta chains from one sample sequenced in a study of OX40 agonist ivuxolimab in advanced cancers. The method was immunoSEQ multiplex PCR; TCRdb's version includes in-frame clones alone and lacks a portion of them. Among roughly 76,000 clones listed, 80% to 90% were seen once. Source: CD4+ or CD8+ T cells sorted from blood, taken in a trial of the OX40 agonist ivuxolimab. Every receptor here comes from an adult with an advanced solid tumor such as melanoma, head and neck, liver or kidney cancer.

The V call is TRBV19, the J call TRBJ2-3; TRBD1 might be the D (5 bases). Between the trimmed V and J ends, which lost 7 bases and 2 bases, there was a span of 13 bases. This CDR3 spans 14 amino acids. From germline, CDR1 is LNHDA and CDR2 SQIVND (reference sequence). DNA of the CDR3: TGTGCCAGTACCCCGACAGCTTTCACAGATACGCAGTATTTT. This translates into CASTPTAFTDTQYF.

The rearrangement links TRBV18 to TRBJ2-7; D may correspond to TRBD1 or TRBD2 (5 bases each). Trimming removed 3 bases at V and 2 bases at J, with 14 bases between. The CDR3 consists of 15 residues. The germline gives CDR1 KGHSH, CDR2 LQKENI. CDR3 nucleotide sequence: TGTGCCAGCTCACCTAGGGGACGGAATCCCTACGAGCAGTACTTC. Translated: CASSPRGRNPYEQYF.

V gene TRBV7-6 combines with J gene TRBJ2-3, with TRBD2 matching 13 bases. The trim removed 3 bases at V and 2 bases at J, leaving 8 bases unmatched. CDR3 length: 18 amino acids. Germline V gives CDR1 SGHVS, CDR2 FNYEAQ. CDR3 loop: CASSLGLAGPSFTDTQYF. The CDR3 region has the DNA TGTGCCAGCAGCTTGGGACTAGCGGGACCTTCGTTCACAGATACGCAGTATTTT.

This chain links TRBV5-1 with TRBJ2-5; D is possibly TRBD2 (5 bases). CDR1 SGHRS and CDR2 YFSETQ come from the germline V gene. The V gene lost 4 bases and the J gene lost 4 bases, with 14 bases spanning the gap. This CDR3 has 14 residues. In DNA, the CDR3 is TGCGCCAGCAGCGTGGGCCGAGGAGGAGAGACCCAGTACTTC. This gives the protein CASSVGRGGETQYF. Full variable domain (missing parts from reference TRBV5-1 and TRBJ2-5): KAGVTQTPRYLIKTRGQQVTLSCSPISGHRSVSWYQQTPGQGLQFLFEYFSETQRNKGNFPGRFSGRQFSNSRSEMNVSTLELGDSALYLCASSVGRGGETQYFGPGTRLLVL.

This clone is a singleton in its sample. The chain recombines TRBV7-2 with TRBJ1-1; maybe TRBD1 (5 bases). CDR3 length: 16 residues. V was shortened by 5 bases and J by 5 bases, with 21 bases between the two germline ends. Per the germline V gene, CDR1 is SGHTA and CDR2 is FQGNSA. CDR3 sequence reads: CASSPQPLRVGTEAFF. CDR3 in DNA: TGTGCCAGCAGCCCTCAACCCCTCAGGGTAGGGACTGAAGCTTTCTTT. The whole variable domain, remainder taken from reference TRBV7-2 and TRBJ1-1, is GAGVSQSPSNKVTEKGKDVELRCDPISGHTALYWYRQSLGQGLEFLIYFQGNSAPDKSGLPSDRFSAERTGGSVSTLTIQRTQQEDSAVYLCASSPQPLRVGTEAFFGQGTRLTVV.

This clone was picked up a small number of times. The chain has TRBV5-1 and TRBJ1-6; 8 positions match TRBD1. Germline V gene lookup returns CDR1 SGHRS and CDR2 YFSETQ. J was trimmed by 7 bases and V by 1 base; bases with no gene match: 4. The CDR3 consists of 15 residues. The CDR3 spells CASSLKWDRNSPLHF. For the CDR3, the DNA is TGCGCCAGCAGCTTGAAATGGGACAGGAATTCACCCCTCCACTTT.

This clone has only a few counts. The CDR3 DNA follows: TGTGCCAGTAGTACCAGTAGACACACCGGGGAGCTGTTTTTT. This translates into CASSTSRHTGELFF. The chain combines TRBV19 with TRBJ2-2; D not certain. The V gene lost 4 bases and the J gene lost 3 bases, with 9 bases spanning the gap. Germline V gene lookup returns CDR1 LNHDA and CDR2 SQIVND (reference sequence). This CDR3 spans 14 amino acids. Supplemented by reference TRBV19 and TRBJ2-2, the full variable domain reads DGGITQSPKYLFRKEGQNVTLSCEQNLNHDAMYWYRQDPGQGLRLIYYSQIVNDFQKGDIAEGYSVSREKKESFPLTVTSAQKNPTAFYLCASSTSRHTGELFFGEGSRLTVL.

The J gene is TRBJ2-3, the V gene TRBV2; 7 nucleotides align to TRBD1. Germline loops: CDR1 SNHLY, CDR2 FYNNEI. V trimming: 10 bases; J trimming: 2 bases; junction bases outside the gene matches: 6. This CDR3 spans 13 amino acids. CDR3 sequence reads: CAIATGITDTQYF. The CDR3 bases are TGTGCCATCGCGACAGGGATCACAGATACGCAGTATTTT.

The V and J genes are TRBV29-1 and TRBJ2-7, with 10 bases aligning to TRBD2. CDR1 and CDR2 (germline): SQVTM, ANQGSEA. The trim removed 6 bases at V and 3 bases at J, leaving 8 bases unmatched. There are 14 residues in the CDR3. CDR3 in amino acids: CSVAGLAGVYEQYF. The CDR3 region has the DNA TGCAGCGTCGCGGGGCTAGCGGGGGTCTACGAGCAGTACTTC.

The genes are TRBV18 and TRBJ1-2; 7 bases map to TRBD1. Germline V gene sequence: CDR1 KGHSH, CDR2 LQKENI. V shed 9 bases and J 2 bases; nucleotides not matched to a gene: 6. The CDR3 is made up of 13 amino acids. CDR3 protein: CASSGQPNYGYTF. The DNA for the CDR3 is TGTGCCAGTTCGGGACAGCCCAACTATGGCTACACCTTC.

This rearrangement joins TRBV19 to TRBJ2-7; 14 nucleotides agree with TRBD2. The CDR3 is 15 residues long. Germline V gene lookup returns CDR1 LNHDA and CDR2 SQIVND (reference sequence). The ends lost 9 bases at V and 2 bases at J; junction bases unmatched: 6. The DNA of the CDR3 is TGTGCCAGCGGACTAGCGGGAGGAAAACCCTACGAGCAGTACTTC. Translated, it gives CASGLAGGKPYEQYF.

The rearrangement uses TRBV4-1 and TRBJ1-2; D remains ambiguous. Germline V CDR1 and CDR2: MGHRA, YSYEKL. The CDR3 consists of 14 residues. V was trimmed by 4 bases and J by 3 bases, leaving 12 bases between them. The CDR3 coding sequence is TGCGCCAGCAGCCCAAAGGATGGAGACTATGGCTACACCTTC. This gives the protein CASSPKDGDYGYTF.

The DNA for the CDR3 is TGTGCCAGCTCACCATATAGGGGGGCGGAAGGCTACACCTTC. It yields the protein CASSPYRGAEGYTF. The V and J genes are TRBV18 and TRBJ1-2, with D possibly TRBD1 on 6 matching bases. Trimming removed 2 bases from V and 8 bases from J, with 15 bases in between. Germline loops: CDR1 KGHSH, CDR2 LQKENI. The CDR3 is 14 amino acids.

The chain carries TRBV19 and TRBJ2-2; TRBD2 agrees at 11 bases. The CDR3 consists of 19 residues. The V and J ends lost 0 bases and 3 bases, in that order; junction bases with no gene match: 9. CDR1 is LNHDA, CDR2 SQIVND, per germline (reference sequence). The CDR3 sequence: CASSIDLAGLAVYTGELFF. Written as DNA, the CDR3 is TGTGCCAGTAGTATAGACCTAGCGGGACTAGCGGTCTACACCGGGGAGCTGTTTTTT.

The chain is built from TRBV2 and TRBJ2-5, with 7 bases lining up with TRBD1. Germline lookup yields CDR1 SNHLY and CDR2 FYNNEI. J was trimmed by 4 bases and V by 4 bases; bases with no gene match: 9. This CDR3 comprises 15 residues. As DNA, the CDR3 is TGTGCCAGCAGTGGGACCGACAGGGCGGTAGAGACCCAGTACTTC. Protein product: CASSGTDRAVETQYF.

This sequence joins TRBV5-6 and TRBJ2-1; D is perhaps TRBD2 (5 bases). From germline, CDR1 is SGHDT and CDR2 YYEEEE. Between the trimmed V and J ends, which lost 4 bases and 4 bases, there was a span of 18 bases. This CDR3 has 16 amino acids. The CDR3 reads CASSSLPSSQYNEQFF. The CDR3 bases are TGTGCCAGCAGCAGCCTACCTAGCAGTCAATACAATGAGCAGTTCTTC.

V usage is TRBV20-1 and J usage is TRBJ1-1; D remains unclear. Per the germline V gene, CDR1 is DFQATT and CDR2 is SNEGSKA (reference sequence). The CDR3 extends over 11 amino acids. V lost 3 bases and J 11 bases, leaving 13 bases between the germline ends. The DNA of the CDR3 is TGCAGTGCTAGTGAGACGGTGAGGGCTTTCTTT. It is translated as CSASETVRAFF.

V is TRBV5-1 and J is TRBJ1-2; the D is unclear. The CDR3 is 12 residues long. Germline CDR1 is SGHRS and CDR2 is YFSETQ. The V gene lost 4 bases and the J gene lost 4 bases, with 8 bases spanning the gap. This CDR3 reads CASSPGSYGYTF. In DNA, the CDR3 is TGCGCCAGCAGCCCTGGATCCTATGGCTACACCTTC.

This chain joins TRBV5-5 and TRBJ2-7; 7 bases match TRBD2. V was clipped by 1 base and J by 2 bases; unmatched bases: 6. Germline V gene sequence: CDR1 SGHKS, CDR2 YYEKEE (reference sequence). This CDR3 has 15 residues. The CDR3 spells CASSLSLAGTYEQYF. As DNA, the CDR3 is TGTGCCAGCAGCTTGAGTTTAGCGGGTACCTACGAGCAGTACTTC.

CDR3: CASSRAGSSYNEQFF. The CDR3 nucleotides are TGTGCCAGTAGTAGAGCGGGGAGCTCCTACAATGAGCAGTTCTTC. This chain joins TRBV19 and TRBJ2-1; 7 nucleotides line up with TRBD2. V gave up 4 bases and J gave up 0 bases; unmatched junction bases: 3. Germline-derived CDR1 and CDR2 are LNHDA and SQIVND (reference sequence). The CDR3 is 15 residues long. Variable domain in full (rest from reference TRBV19 and TRBJ2-1): DGGITQSPKYLFRKEGQNVTLSCEQNLNHDAMYWYRQDPGQGLRLIYYSQIVNDFQKGDIAEGYSVSREKKESFPLTVTSAQKNPTAFYLCASSRAGSSYNEQFFGPGTRLTVL.

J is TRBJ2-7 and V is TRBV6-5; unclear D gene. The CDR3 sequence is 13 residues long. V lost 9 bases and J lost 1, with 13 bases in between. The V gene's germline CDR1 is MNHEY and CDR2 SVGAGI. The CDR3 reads CASGRAPSYEQYF. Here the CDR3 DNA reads TGTGCCAGTGGCCGGGCCCCGTCCTACGAGCAGTACTTC.

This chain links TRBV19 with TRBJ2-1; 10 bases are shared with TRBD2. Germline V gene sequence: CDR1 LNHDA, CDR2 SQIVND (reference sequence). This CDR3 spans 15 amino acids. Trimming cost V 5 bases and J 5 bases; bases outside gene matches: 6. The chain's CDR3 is CASSFQRGGHNEQFF. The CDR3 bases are TGTGCCAGTAGTTTCCAGCGGGGGGGCCACAATGAGCAGTTCTTC.

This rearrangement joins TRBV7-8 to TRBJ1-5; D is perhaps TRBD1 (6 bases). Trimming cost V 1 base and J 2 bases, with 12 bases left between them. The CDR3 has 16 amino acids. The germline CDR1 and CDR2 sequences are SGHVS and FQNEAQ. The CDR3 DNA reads TGTGCCAGCAGCTTAGGGGGGGCGCGGGGCAATCAGCCCCAGCATTTT. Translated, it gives CASSLGGARGNQPQHF.

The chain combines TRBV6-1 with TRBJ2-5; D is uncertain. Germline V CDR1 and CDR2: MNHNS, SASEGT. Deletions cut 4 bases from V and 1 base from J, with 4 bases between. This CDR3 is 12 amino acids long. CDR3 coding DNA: TGTGCCAGCAGTGGAATCCAAGAGACCCAGTACTTC. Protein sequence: CASSGIQETQYF.

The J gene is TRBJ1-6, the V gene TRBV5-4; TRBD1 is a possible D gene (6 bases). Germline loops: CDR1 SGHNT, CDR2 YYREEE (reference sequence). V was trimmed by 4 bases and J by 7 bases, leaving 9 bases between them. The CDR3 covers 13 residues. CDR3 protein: CASSQGQNSPLHF. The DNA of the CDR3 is TGTGCCAGCAGCCAAGGACAGAATTCACCCCTCCACTTT.

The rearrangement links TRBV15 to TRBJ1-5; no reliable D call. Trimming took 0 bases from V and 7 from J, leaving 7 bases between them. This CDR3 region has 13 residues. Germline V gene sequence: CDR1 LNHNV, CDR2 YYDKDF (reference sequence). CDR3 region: CATSRDLGQPQHF. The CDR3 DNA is TGTGCCACCAGCAGAGATCTAGGGCAGCCCCAGCATTTT.

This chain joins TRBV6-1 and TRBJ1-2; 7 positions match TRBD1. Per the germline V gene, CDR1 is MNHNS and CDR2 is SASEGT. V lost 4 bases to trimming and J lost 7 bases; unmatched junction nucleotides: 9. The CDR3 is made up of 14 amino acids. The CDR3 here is CASSVDRVISGYTF. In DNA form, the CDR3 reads TGTGCCAGCAGTGTTGACAGGGTTATCTCTGGCTACACCTTC.